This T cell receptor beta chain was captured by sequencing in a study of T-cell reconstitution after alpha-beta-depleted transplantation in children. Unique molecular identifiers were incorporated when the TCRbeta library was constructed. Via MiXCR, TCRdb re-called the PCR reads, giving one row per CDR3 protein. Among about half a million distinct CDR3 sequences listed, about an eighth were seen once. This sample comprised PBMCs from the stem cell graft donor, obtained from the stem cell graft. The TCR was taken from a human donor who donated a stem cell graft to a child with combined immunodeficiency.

The chain's CDR3 is CSATLPGSGAYGANVLTF. The CDR3 region has the DNA TGCAGTGCCACGCTACCAGGGTCGGGGGCTTATGGGGCCAACGTCCTGACTTTC. The V call is TRBV20-1, the J call TRBJ2-6; D possibly matches TRBD1 or TRBD2 (6 bases each). Per the germline V gene, CDR1 is DFQATT and CDR2 is SNEGSKA (reference sequence). The CDR3 spans 18 residues. The germline V and J ends were trimmed by 6 bases and 3 bases, with 24 bases remaining between them.